The TCR beta chain described here comes from a study of follicular helper T cells after annual influenza vaccination. Clones were read by immunoSEQ multiplex PCR, and TCRdb kept only the in-frame ones, dropping some. This table has approximately 6,800 clones, 80% to 90% appearing once. Time point in this sample: 2015-2016 season, 7 days after influenza vaccination. The CDR3 loop spans 11 amino acids. Germline lookup yields CDR1 GTSNPN and CDR2 SVGIG (reference sequence). V lost 1 base to trimming and J lost 2 bases, with 3 bases between them. V gene TRBV30 combines with J gene TRBJ2-7; D unclear. The receptor comes from an adult who received the influenza vaccine. Sequencing was performed on CXCR5- memory CD4+ T cells sorted from blood, taken 7 days after influenza vaccination. This CDR3 is CAWSATYEQYF. Here the CDR3 DNA reads TGTGCCTGGAGTGCGACCTACGAGCAGTACTTC.